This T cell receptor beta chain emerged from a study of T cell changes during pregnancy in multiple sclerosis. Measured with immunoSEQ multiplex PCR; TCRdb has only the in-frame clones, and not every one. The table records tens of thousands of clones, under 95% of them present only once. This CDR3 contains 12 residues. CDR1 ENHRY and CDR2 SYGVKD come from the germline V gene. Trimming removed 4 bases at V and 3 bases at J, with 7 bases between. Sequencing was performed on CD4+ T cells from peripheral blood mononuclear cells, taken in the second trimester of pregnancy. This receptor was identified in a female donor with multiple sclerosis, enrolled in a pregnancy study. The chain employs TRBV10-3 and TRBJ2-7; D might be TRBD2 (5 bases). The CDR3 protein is CAISVEGYEQYF. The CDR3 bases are TGTGCCATCAGTGTTGAGGGCTACGAGCAGTACTTC.